The present T cell receptor (beta chain) was sequenced within a study of human T cells and chemical hapten exposure. In the study overall: Sensitization applied 2% DPC to roughly 2 cm by roughly 2 cm of upper inner arm skin. Across the whole study, which lasted around 25 weeks, patients were given diphenylcyclopropenone on the scalp once a week. Findings of the study overall: Expanded TCRs clustered into significantly more large CDR3 similarity groups than controls, the analysis revealed.

The time point was: patch test 1, 2 weeks after DPC sensitization. Treatment indicated: therapeutic diphenylcyclopropenone sensitization with weekly scalp DPC. Concerning this clonotype itself: Antigen specificity is unknown.

Each cDNA molecule in the library carried unique molecular identifiers. MiXCR, run by TCRdb on the RACE reads, gives a single entry per CDR3 protein. The sample has approximately 350,000 distinct CDR3 sequences, around 7% seen once. Sequenced here: whole blood, sampled in connection with sensitization to the hapten diphenylcyclopropenone (DPC). This sequence was found in a woman under 30 with alopecia areata. Some clones in this sample may be carry-over from other donors' samples.

Here the CDR3 DNA reads TGTGCCAGCAGCTCCAACGGGGGGGCCATATCGGGAGATACGCAGTATTTT. This encodes CASSSNGGAISGDTQYF. This chain links TRBV7-3 with TRBJ2-3; 8 positions agree with TRBD2. The ends lost 4 bases at V and 5 bases at J; junction bases unmatched: 14. This CDR3 comprises 17 residues. CDR1 is SGHTA and CDR2 is FQGTGA in the germline V gene.